This T cell receptor beta chain was captured by sequencing in a study of OX40 agonist ivuxolimab in advanced cancers. Study details: Partial responses, seen in three patients, involved one hepatocellular carcinoma and two cutaneous melanomas.

Libraries were prepared by immunoSEQ multiplex PCR; TCRdb keeps only in-frame clonotypes and omits some of them. Of 37,000 or so clones in the sample, 70% to 80% were seen once. Germline V gene sequence: CDR1 SGDLS, CDR2 YYNGEE. The CDR3 contains 16 residues. The trim removed 4 bases at V and 0 bases at J, leaving 5 bases unmatched. Autoimmune disease history or systemic immunosuppression excluded patients. This clone was recorded only once. Its antigen is unknown. Findings and limits, study-wide: The authors also found low normalized T-cell clonal expansion in some nonresponders. Researchers report that CD8+ T cells had, on average, more expanded clones than CD4+.

This TCR was sampled from an adult with an advanced solid tumor such as melanoma, head and neck, liver or kidney cancer. The sample was CD4+ or CD8+ T cells sorted from blood, taken in a trial of the OX40 agonist ivuxolimab. The genes are TRBV9 and TRBJ2-3, with TRBD2 matching 10 bases. The CDR3 DNA reads TGTGCCAGCAGCTTAGCGGGGGGACCAAGCACAGATACGCAGTATTTT. This sequence encodes CASSLAGGPSTDTQYF.